This T cell receptor (beta chain) was sequenced for a study of CD8 T cells in ankylosing spondylitis. This CDR3 contains 15 residues. Germline values: CDR1 SEHNR, CDR2 FQNEAQ (reference sequence). Trimming removed 1 base from V and 4 bases from J, with 12 bases in between. Via MiXCR, TCRdb re-called the 5' RACE reads, giving one row per CDR3 protein. The repertoire holds some 350,000 distinct CDR3 sequences, with about 15% as singletons. The receptor was derived from a male donor with ankylosing spondylitis or in good health (not recorded which). This chain uses TRBV7-9 with TRBJ2-3; D gene uncertain. What was sequenced was blood, either unsorted or a sorted T cell fraction (not recorded which). CDR3 sequence: CASSLDLFRADTQYF. In DNA, the CDR3 is TGTGCCAGCAGCTTAGATCTCTTTCGGGCAGATACGCAGTATTTT.